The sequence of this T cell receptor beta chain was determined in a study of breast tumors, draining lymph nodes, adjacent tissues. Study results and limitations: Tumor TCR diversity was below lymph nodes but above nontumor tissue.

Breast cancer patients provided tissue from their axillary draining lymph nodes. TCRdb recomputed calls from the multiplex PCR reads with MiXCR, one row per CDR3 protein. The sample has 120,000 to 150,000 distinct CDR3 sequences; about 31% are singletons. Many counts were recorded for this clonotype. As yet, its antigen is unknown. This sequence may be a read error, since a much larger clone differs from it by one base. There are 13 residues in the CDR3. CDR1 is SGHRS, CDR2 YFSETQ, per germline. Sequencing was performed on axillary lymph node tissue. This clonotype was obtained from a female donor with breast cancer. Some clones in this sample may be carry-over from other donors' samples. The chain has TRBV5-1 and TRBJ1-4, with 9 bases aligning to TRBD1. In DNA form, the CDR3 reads TGCGCCAGCAGTTGGACAGGGGATGAAAACCTGTTTTTT. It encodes CASSWTGDENLFF.